These 16 T cell receptor beta chains share one sample of origin, sequenced in a study of shared clonotypes between healthy human individuals. Profiling relied on immunoSEQ multiplex PCR, and the TCRdb table lists in-frame clones only, not all of them. Here the sample spans fewer than 3 million clones, 92% being singletons. The specimen was naive CD4+ T cells from PBMCs. This sample's subset: CD45RA+ positively selected. The receptor set was obtained from a man aged 18 to 29 in good health. Some clones in this sample may be carry-over from other donors' samples.

In this sample, this clone turned up once. Other DNA sequences from this sample encode an identical CDR3 as well. The chain couples TRBV5-1 to TRBJ1-1; 7 bases are shared with TRBD1. This CDR3 contains 13 residues. V lost 3 bases and J lost 3; bases outside the gene matches: 2. The V gene's germline CDR1 is SGHRS and CDR2 YFSETQ. CDR3 in amino acids: CASSWTGDTEAFF. CDR3 in DNA: TGCGCCAGCAGCTGGACAGGTGACACTGAAGCTTTCTTT. Variable domain in full (rest from reference TRBV5-1 and TRBJ1-1): KAGVTQTPRYLIKTRGQQVTLSCSPISGHRSVSWYQQTPGQGLQFLFEYFSETQRNKGNFPGRFSGRQFSNSRSEMNVSTLELGDSALYLCASSWTGDTEAFFGQGTRLTVV.

This rearrangement joins TRBV9 to TRBJ2-1; either TRBD1 or TRBD2 may fit D (6 bases each). Germline lookup yields CDR1 SGDLS and CDR2 YYNGEE. This CDR3 is 17 amino acids long. V gave up 0 bases and J gave up 2 bases, with 15 bases separating them. The CDR3 DNA is TGTGCCAGCAGCGTAGCTACGAGAAGGGGGGCCTACAATGAGCAGTTCTTC. Amino acid sequence: CASSVATRRGAYNEQFF.

V gene TRBV7-3 combines with J gene TRBJ2-1; D might be TRBD2 (6 bases). V was cut by 5 bases and J by 2 bases, with 16 bases left in between. The CDR3 contains 16 residues. CDR1 and CDR2 from the germline V gene are SGHTA and FQGTGA. This CDR3 reads CASSVGGWAPYNEQFF. The CDR3 bases are TGTGCCAGCAGCGTTGGAGGGTGGGCCCCCTACAATGAGCAGTTCTTC.

The chain recombines TRBV7-2 with TRBJ2-7, with D hard to call. In germline, CDR1 is SGHTA, CDR2 FQGNSA. Deletions cut 4 bases from V and 6 bases from J, with 10 bases between. This CDR3 contains 12 residues. DNA of the CDR3: TGTGCCAGCAGCTCCATGTGGCGCGAGCAGTACTTC. Protein: CASSSMWREQYF.

The chain recombines TRBV27 with TRBJ1-2; D might be TRBD1 (5 bases). Germline V gives CDR1 MNHEY, CDR2 SMNVEV (reference sequence). The CDR3 has 14 residues. V shed 2 bases and J shed 4 bases, with 11 bases lying between them. The CDR3 nucleotides are TGTGCCAGCAGTTTAGGCAGGGCCGGCTATGGCTACACCTTC. This translates into CASSLGRAGYGYTF.

The chain carries TRBV12-5 and TRBJ2-3; 14 nucleotides agree with TRBD2. There are 15 residues in the CDR3. After removal of 5 bases from V and 5 bases from J, the junction contained 3 bases not matched to a gene. Per germline, CDR1 LGHNT and CDR2 FRNRAP. The CDR3 bases are TGTGCTAGTGGTCTTGGGACTAGCGGGGGAGATACGCAGTATTTT. Its translation: CASGLGTSGGDTQYF.

This rearrangement joins TRBV19 to TRBJ2-7; possible D gene TRBD2, 5 bases. Trimming left V 6 bases short and J 4 bases short, with 16 bases between. The CDR3 extends over 14 amino acids. Germline V gene data show CDR1 as LNHDA and CDR2 as SQIVND (reference sequence). The CDR3 region has the DNA TGTGCCAGTAGCTTCCGGGCCGGCGGGTACGAGCAGTACTTC. It encodes CASSFRAGGYEQYF.

This chain connects TRBV5-6 to TRBJ1-2; tentatively, D is TRBD1 (6 bases). V was cut by 4 bases and J by 4 bases, with 14 bases left in between. The CDR3 sequence is 14 residues long. The germline gives CDR1 SGHDT, CDR2 YYEEEE. CDR3 sequence reads: CASSPRGATYGYTF. The CDR3 DNA reads as TGTGCCAGCAGCCCGAGGGGGGCTACCTATGGCTACACCTTC.

The CDR3 DNA reads TGTGCCAGCAGCGATACTGGACAGGGGGTGCGTGGCTACACCTTC. Its protein product is CASSDTGQGVRGYTF. The V call is TRBV28, the J call TRBJ1-2; 10 bases match TRBD1. Germline CDR1 MDHEN, CDR2 SYDVKM. This CDR3 is 15 amino acids long. Trimming took 6 bases from V and 7 from J; bases not matched to a gene: 11.

Of note for this clone: This sample also contains other DNA sequences that code for the same CDR3. The chain couples TRBV9 to TRBJ1-3, with a possible D match to TRBD1 (6 bases). Looked up from germline, CDR1 is SGDLS and CDR2 is YYNGEE. The CDR3 runs 15 residues. The V end lost 0 bases, the J end lost 2 bases, and 9 bases lay between the germline ends. CDR3 protein: CASSVVGGPGNTIYF. The CDR3 nucleotides are TGTGCCAGCAGCGTAGTGGGGGGGCCTGGAAACACCATATATTTT.

V gene TRBV28 combines with J gene TRBJ2-7, with D perhaps assigned TRBD1 or TRBD2 (5 bases each). This CDR3 region has 13 residues. V shed 6 bases and J shed 2 bases, with 11 bases lying between them. CDR1 is MDHEN and CDR2 is SYDVKM in the germline V gene. This chain's CDR3 is CASRPGPTYEQYF. For the CDR3, the DNA is TGTGCCAGCAGACCGGGGCCAACCTACGAGCAGTACTTC.

This chain joins TRBV15 and TRBJ1-2; D remains ambiguous. This CDR3 comprises 12 residues. Trimming stripped 0 bases from V and 7 bases from J, with 6 bases between. Per germline, CDR1 LNHNV and CDR2 YYDKDF (reference sequence). The CDR3 is CATSREAFGYTF. In nucleotides, the CDR3 is TGTGCCACCAGCAGAGAGGCTTTTGGCTACACCTTC.

The rearrangement uses TRBV4-1 and TRBJ1-1; D unclear. The CDR3 contains 14 residues. Germline V CDR1 and CDR2: MGHRA, YSYEKL. With 5 bases removed from V and 1 base from J, the gap between germline ends came to 11 bases. The CDR3 DNA reads TGCGCCAGCAGCTTAGCCGCCAGGAACACTGAAGCTTTCTTT. It translates to CASSLAARNTEAFF.

This clone was found once. The rearrangement joins TRBV7-3 to TRBJ2-5; possibly TRBD1 or TRBD2 for D (6 bases each). The ends were cut back, 4 bases at V and 4 bases at J, with 16 bases in the middle. The germline V gene encodes CDR1 SGHTA and CDR2 FQGTGA. The CDR3 spans 15 residues. Here the CDR3 DNA reads TGTGCCAGCAGCTCGTACGCGGGACAAAGAGAGACCCAGTACTTC. It yields the protein CASSSYAGQRETQYF.

The chain recombines TRBV28 with TRBJ1-5; D ambiguous. CDR3 length: 17 residues. V gave up 8 bases and J gave up 0 bases, with 20 bases separating them. Germline V gene sequence: CDR1 MDHEN, CDR2 SYDVKM. CDR3 DNA: TGTGCCAGCGGCAAAGTCCTTCGACTGTATAGCAATCAGCCCCAGCATTTT. Amino acids: CASGKVLRLYSNQPQHF.

This sequence joins TRBV6-5 and TRBJ2-1; D is possibly TRBD2 (6 bases). The germline gives CDR1 MNHEY, CDR2 SVGAGI. The CDR3 has 15 amino acids. Trimming took 0 bases from V and 6 from J, leaving 12 bases between them. The DNA for the CDR3 is TGTGCCAGCAGTTACTCGGTGGGAGGACGCAATGAGCAGTTCTTC. Translated, it gives CASSYSVGGRNEQFF.